This TCR beta chain was recorded in a study of T cells in Graves' hyperthyroidism and ophthalmopathy. Researchers took RNA transcripts and amplified the TCR beta CDR3 regions from them. With the HTBI primer set, the TCR CDR3 went through a first round of RT-PCR. TCRdb reanalysed the multiplex PCR reads using MiXCR and keeps one entry per CDR3 protein. The sample contains roughly 400,000 distinct CDR3 sequences, approximately 15% of which appear only once. As for this clonotype: Its antigen is not identified.

Trimming took 3 bases from V and 1 from J, leaving 4 bases between them. The germline V gene encodes CDR1 SGHKS and CDR2 YYEKEE (reference sequence). This CDR3 is 13 amino acids long. Patients were excluded for uncontrolled infection, other autoimmune disease, pregnancy or lactation. The study, taken as a whole, reports: Ophthalmopathy could be told apart from stable hyperthyroidism with a 13 V-J model. Researchers found most expanded thyroid clonotypes above 0.001 in blood as well.

Input material: blood. The chain combines TRBV5-5 with TRBJ2-2; the D is unclear. The TCR comes from a woman in her late teens or twenties with Graves' hyperthyroidism that later progressed to Graves' ophthalmopathy. CDR3 bases: TGTGCCAGCAGCTATAAGAACACCGGGGAGCTGTTTTTT. This encodes CASSYKNTGELFF.